The entry below describes one T cell receptor (beta chain). It lacks a known antigen. No qualities accompany the bases; no much larger clone lies one base away. High-throughput TCR beta sequencing profiled peripheral blood CD8+ and CD4+ T cells from healthy donors, Susac syndrome patients and multiple sclerosis patients. The multiple sclerosis controls were treatment-naive patients who had stable or active relapsing-remitting disease and met the revised McDonald criteria. Bulk CD8+ and CD4+ T cells were purified by magnetic negative isolation, while CD8+ TEMRA cells were enriched using FACS. Blood was collected in EDTA tubes and processed within 24 hours, with PBMCs isolated through density gradient centrifugation. PBMCs destined for TCR sequencing were cryopreserved in liquid nitrogen and later thawed in a 37 °C water bath. Purity of sorted or isolated CD4+, CD8+ and CD8+ TEMRA cells was at least 90%.

The data were obtained in a study of CD8 T cells in Susac syndrome (dated by TCRdb to the late 2010s). Regarding the study in general: The study used repertoire sequencing to test whether antigen drove CD8+ T cell activation and differentiation in Susac syndrome. Findings and caveats that apply to the study as a whole: The number of individuals in the TCR sequencing and HLA analysis was acknowledged as relatively small.

CDR1 and CDR2 are read off the germline V gene as MRHNA and SNTAGT. V lost 3 bases and J lost 2 bases, and the count of bases not matched to a germline gene is 9. CDR3 length: 16 amino acids, cysteine to phenylalanine. Of the read, only the CDR3 DNA is kept; its 48 bases are in frame from base 1. RNA was extracted using the RNeasy kit, and roughly 0.5 to 1 microgram was reverse transcribed with random hexamers. The immunoSEQ multiplex PCR assay, covering 54 Vbeta and 13 Jbeta segments, was used to amplify TCR beta CDR3 regions. Bias from PCR amplification was corrected by using a synthetic template baseline for primer optimization and for computational correction. The source study handled its data this way. Only productive sequences were kept, with reads annotated to V, D and J genes according to IMGT and analyzed in immunoSEQ Analyzer. Clonality was computed as one minus Shannon entropy normalized by log2 of the number of productive unique sequences. Public and private clones were assessed among the 100 most prevalent clones of each patient and control. Susac-specific clones were defined as absent from healthy and MS cohorts, over a thousand published viral clones and other ImmuneACCESS disease sequences. Starting from the raw public reads, TCRdb applied fastp trimming at Q25, assembled clones with MiXCR and retained in-frame beta chains. Entries that share a CDR3 protein sequence are merged under the most common genes and DNA. V and J calls and clone size were set by TCRdb, not the authors. The sample includes about 170,000 distinct CDR3 sequences, with over 85% observed a single time. In total, the top ten clones hold 0.09% to 0.095% of the sample.

Sequencing was carried out using CD4+ T cells from PBMCs. This clonotype was sampled from a human donor with multiple sclerosis. The sequence links TRBV6-4 to TRBJ1-1; TRBD1 agrees with 7 junctional bases. The base sequence is TGTGCCAGCAGTGATGAGGACAGGTCATTAAACACTGAAGCTTTCTTT. This gives the protein CASSDEDRSLNTEAFF.